This is a list of T cell receptor beta chains from one sample in a study of blood T cell repertoires in COVID-19. Produced via immunoSEQ multiplex PCR; TCRdb's table is partial and in-frame only. Seen here are under 250,000 clones, 80% to 90% observed once, and the top ten hold under 4.5%. Sequenced: PBMCs or T cells enriched from blood (not recorded which). All receptors come from a woman aged 25 to 39 who had been exposed to COVID-19. Both conserved end residues are part of each CDR3. The D gene is left open where the match is weak. Some rows mark clone size as missing; the rest say once, few, many or name a class of expanded clone.

>TRBJ1-3|-|TRBV28|TRBD1
CASNPGGGGSSSGNTIYF
TGTGCCAGCAACCCTGGAGGGGGCGGGTCAAGCTCTGGAAACACCATATATTTT
>TRBJ2-3|-|TRBV5-1|TRBD2
CASRLAGDRTDTQYF
TGCGCCAGCAGACTAGCGGGAGACCGCACAGATACGCAGTATTTT
>TRBJ2-1|once|TRBV10-1|-
CASSDGASAAYNEQFF
TGCGCCAGCAGTGATGGGGCTAGCGCTGCCTACAATGAGCAGTTCTTC
>TRBJ2-5|few|TRBV5-4|TRBD1
CASSPTTGASQETQYF
TGTGCCAGCAGCCCAACGACAGGGGCCTCACAAGAGACCCAGTACTTC
>TRBJ2-7|-|TRBV4-1|-
CASSHEDTSISYEQYF
TGCGCCAGCAGCCACGAAGACACATCAATTTCCTACGAGCAGTACTTC
>TRBJ2-1|-|TRBV5-1|-
CASSLTGSSYNEQFF
TGCGCCAGCAGCCTGACAGGAAGCTCCTACAATGAGCAGTTCTTC
>TRBJ2-1|-|TRBV7-6|TRBD2
CASSLTGTSGRSYNEQFF
TGTGCCAGCAGCTTGACCGGGACTAGCGGGAGATCCTACAATGAGCAGTTCTTC
>TRBJ1-2|-|TRBV2|-
CASSERRSGYGYTF
TGTGCCAGCAGTGAGCGTAGGTCGGGCTATGGCTACACCTTC
>TRBJ2-7|-|TRBV28|TRBD1
CASSPRISQGGWVYEQYF
TGTGCCAGCAGTCCACGGATCTCACAGGGGGGCTGGGTCTACGAGCAGTACTTC
>TRBJ2-5|-|TRBV29-1|TRBD2
CSVAPLAGGPETQYF
TGCAGCGTAGCCCCCTTAGCGGGAGGGCCTGAGACCCAGTACTTC
>TRBJ1-5|once|TRBV24-1|TRBD1
CATSEATGPDQPQHF
TGTGCCACCAGTGAGGCGACAGGGCCGGATCAGCCCCAGCATTTT
>TRBJ2-2|-|TRBV7-8|TRBD2
CASSYGTSGRWNTGELFF
TGTGCCAGCAGCTATGGGACTAGCGGGAGGTGGAACACCGGGGAGCTGTTTTTT
>TRBJ2-5|-|TRBV19|-
CASSIGTGVGQETQYF
TGTGCCAGTAGTATAGGAACGGGAGTCGGGCAAGAGACCCAGTACTTC
>TRBJ2-5|-|TRBV19|TRBD1
CASSTITGGKQETQYF
TGTGCCAGTAGTACCATTACAGGGGGGAAACAAGAGACCCAGTACTTC
>TRBJ2-1|-|TRBV28|TRBD2
CASSPLAGVYNEQFF
TGTGCCAGCAGTCCACTAGCGGGAGTCTACAATGAGCAGTTCTTC
>TRBJ2-5|-|TRBV7-2|-
CASSGVVGTQSRQETQYF
TGTGCCAGCAGCGGGGTCGTCGGGACACAATCCCGCCAAGAGACCCAGTACTTC
>TRBJ1-3|-|TRBV30|-
CAWSVRWVREKGNTIYF
TGTGCCTGGAGTGTACGTTGGGTGAGGGAGAAAGGAAACACCATATATTTT
>TRBJ2-3|-|TRBV27|TRBD1
CASSPGIRGLRADTQYF
TGTGCCAGCAGTCCGGGGATCAGGGGGCTTAGGGCAGATACGCAGTATTTT
>TRBJ2-1|-|TRBV3-1/TRBV3-2|-
CASSPLGGTLFF
TGTGCCAGCAGCCCTCTCGGCGGGACCTTGTTCTTC
>TRBJ1-1|-|TRBV6-5|-
CASQNRGWAFF
TGTGCCAGCCAAAACCGGGGGTGGGCTTTCTTT
>TRBJ1-2|-|TRBV18|TRBD1
CASSPRGPGTGSGYTF
TGTGCCAGCTCACCCAGAGGACCCGGGACAGGGTCTGGCTACACCTTC
>TRBJ2-7|-|TRBV5-3|TRBD2
CARRLGTSGFYEQYF
TGTGCCAGAAGGCTGGGGACTAGCGGGTTCTACGAGCAGTACTTC
>TRBJ2-1|-|TRBV9|-
CASSVGQGFVDEQFF
TGTGCCAGCAGCGTAGGGCAGGGGTTTGTTGATGAGCAGTTCTTC
>TRBJ2-7|-|TRBV30|TRBD2
CAWTSGSYEQYF
TGTGCCTGGACTAGCGGGAGCTACGAGCAGTACTTC
>TRBJ2-7|once|TRBV30|TRBD1
CAWRPGQGAGEQYF
TGTGCCTGGCGACCGGGACAGGGGGCAGGGGAGCAGTACTTC
>TRBJ1-6|-|TRBV5-1|TRBD1
CASSPEGAPNSPLHF
TGCGCCAGCAGCCCGGAGGGGGCTCCTAATTCACCCCTCCACTTT
>TRBJ2-1|-|TRBV5-8|-
CASSLLATSRGNEQFF
TGTGCCAGCAGCTTGTTGGCTACGTCGAGAGGTAATGAGCAGTTCTTC
>TRBJ2-3|-|TRBV7-9|TRBD2
CASSPRAGGPSDTQYF
TGTGCCAGCAGCCCCAGGGCGGGAGGGCCGTCGGATACGCAGTATTTT
>TRBJ1-2|-|TRBV19|-
CASGYRAPSQGVNGYTF
TGTGCCAGTGGATACAGGGCTCCGTCCCAAGGCGTGAATGGCTACACCTTC
>TRBJ1-2|-|TRBV30|-
CAWNGDGYTF
TGTGCCTGGAACGGGGATGGCTACACCTTC
>TRBJ2-1|-|TRBV19|TRBD2
CASSITSGTYNEQFF
TGTGCCAGTAGTATAACTAGCGGGACGTACAATGAGCAGTTCTTC
>TRBJ2-7|-|TRBV11-2|-
CASSFARSGEQYF
TGTGCCAGCAGCTTTGCTAGATCGGGGGAGCAGTACTTC
>TRBJ2-3|-|TRBV6-5|TRBD1
CAALGQGFPDTQYF
TGTGCCGCCCTGGGACAGGGGTTCCCAGATACGCAGTATTTT
>TRBJ2-2|-|TRBV5-6|TRBD2
CASSFGVSGRDANTGELFF
TGTGCCAGCAGCTTCGGAGTTAGCGGGAGAGACGCGAACACCGGGGAGCTGTTTTTT
>TRBJ1-3|once|TRBV27|-
CASSQGGNTIYF
TGTGCCAGCAGTCAGGGAGGAAACACCATATATTTT
>TRBJ2-7|once|TRBV25-1|TRBD2
CASSHRVTSGRLPEQYF
TGTGCCAGCAGTCACAGGGTAACTAGCGGGAGATTACCCGAGCAGTACTTC
>TRBJ2-1|-|TRBV5-4|TRBD2
CASNGVGTSGSFSGYNEQFF
TGTGCCAGCAACGGGGTAGGGACTAGCGGGAGTTTCTCGGGATACAATGAGCAGTTCTTC
>TRBJ1-2|-|TRBV6-1|-
CASSESARGNNYGYTF
TGTGCCAGCAGTGAAAGTGCCCGAGGCAACAACTATGGCTACACCTTC
>TRBJ2-1|-|TRBV9|TRBD2
CASSASGTSGVNEQFF
TGTGCCAGCAGCGCCTCCGGGACTAGCGGGGTCAATGAGCAGTTCTTC
>TRBJ1-2|-|TRBV4-1|TRBD1
CASSHLTGGGYGYTF
TGCGCCAGCAGCCATCTGACAGGGGGAGGCTATGGCTACACCTTC
>TRBJ2-2|-|TRBV30|-
CAWRRALNTGELFF
TGTGCCTGGCGGCGGGCCCTGAACACCGGGGAGCTGTTTTTT
>TRBJ2-5|-|TRBV7-2|TRBD2
CASSSTPTSGRGRETQYF
TGTGCCAGCAGCTCAACCCCGACTAGCGGGAGGGGTAGAGAGACCCAGTACTTC
>TRBJ1-5|-|TRBV28|-
CASSLRGMSNQPQHF
TGTGCCAGCAGTTTACGGGGGATGAGCAATCAGCCCCAGCATTTT
>TRBJ2-7|-|TRBV27|-
CASSLTGIAPYEQYF
TGTGCCAGCAGTTTAACAGGGATTGCTCCCTACGAGCAGTACTTC
>TRBJ2-7|-|TRBV19|TRBD1
CASSSDRGGEQYF
TGTGCCAGTAGCTCGGACAGGGGAGGCGAGCAGTACTTC
>TRBJ2-7|once|TRBV5-1|TRBD2
CASSLAGTSGYEQYF
TGCGCCAGCAGCTTGGCCGGGACTAGCGGCTACGAGCAGTACTTC
>TRBJ1-2|-|TRBV5-4|-
CASSFSGTRGYGGYTF
TGTGCCAGCAGCTTTTCCGGGACAAGGGGATATGGCGGCTACACCTTC
>TRBJ2-7|-|TRBV12-3/TRBV12-4|-
CASSLQGYEQYF
TGTGCCAGCAGTTTACAGGGTTACGAGCAGTACTTC
>TRBJ1-3|few|TRBV6-1|-
CASSEQVLSGNTIYF
TGTGCCAGCAGTGAGCAGGTCCTCTCTGGAAACACCATATATTTT
>TRBJ1-3|-|TRBV30|-
CAWSGGLLSGNTIYF
TGTGCCTGGAGTGGGGGGCTACTCTCTGGAAACACCATATATTTT